This is a list of T cell receptor beta chains from one sample in a study of beta chain features in type 1 diabetes. The table came from immunoSEQ multiplex PCR; TCRdb's copy has only in-frame clones and leaves some out. This repertoire shows some 360,000 clones, about 10% found once; its top ten account for about 0.6%. The sequenced sample was central memory CD4+ T cells from blood. The receptor source for this set is a man younger than 45 with type 1 diabetes. Each CDR3 is given with its conserved first and last residue. Fields, in order: V gene, J gene, CDR3 protein.

>TRBV7-6|TRBJ2-5
CASSRYRETQYF
>TRBV4-2|TRBJ2-1
CASSQDEDTRPYNEQFF
>TRBV7-9|TRBJ2-2
CASSLRLADTGELFF
>TRBV19|TRBJ2-7
CASSASTLSYEQYF
>TRBV11-3|TRBJ2-1
CASSLFSNEQFF
>TRBV6-1|TRBJ2-1
CASRVDRQTYNEQFF
>TRBV27|TRBJ2-3
CASSLKRGGTDTQYF
>TRBV2|TRBJ2-7
CASSGFYEQYF
>TRBV21-1|TRBJ2-1
CASSNEYYNEQFF
>TRBV30|TRBJ1-6
CAWSVRGQGSSPLHF
>TRBV30|TRBJ1-5
CAWSVRGGNQPQHF
>TRBV4-1|TRBJ1-1
CASSQDPVGARGTEAFF
>TRBV18|TRBJ1-1
CASSGGGLGEAFF
>TRBV4-2|TRBJ2-7
CASSFGQSYEQYF
>TRBV7-2|TRBJ1-1
CASRIQGYEAFF
>TRBV9|TRBJ2-3
CASSLGLSTDTQYF
>TRBV7-8|TRBJ1-1
CASSLSLGTVATEAFF
>TRBV7-2|TRBJ2-7
CASSSSGTGPYEQYF
>TRBV6-5|TRBJ1-1
CASTTYRGNTEAFF
>TRBV19|TRBJ2-1
CASSVTGSPNEQFF
>TRBV6-4|TRBJ1-1
CAILSSTATEAFF
>TRBV6-5|TRBJ1-5
CASSSRGSGNQPQHF
>TRBV5-6|TRBJ2-2
CASSYGLAGPDTGELFF
>TRBV6-5|TRBJ2-5
CASSYAGGETQYF
>TRBV11-2|TRBJ1-2
CASSATGQGVKGYTF
>TRBV11-2|TRBJ2-3
CASSLLSGTDTQYF
>TRBV6-5|TRBJ2-5
CASSYSRNQETQYF
>TRBV28|TRBJ1-5
CASSPGMDNQPQHF
>TRBV5-4|TRBJ2-3
CASSLVGPSGTDTQYF
>TRBV7-9|TRBJ1-1
CASSPGGSNTEAFF
>TRBV4-2|TRBJ2-2
CASSPSSGRTGELFF
>TRBV11-2|TRBJ2-7
CASGGTSGSYEQYF
>TRBV10-3|TRBJ2-5
CAISDHGQGGETQYF
>TRBV11-2|TRBJ2-7
CASSLEGLARGEQYF
>TRBV4-2|TRBJ2-1
CASSQDRREQFF
>TRBV4-2|TRBJ1-4
CASSQVGQGSNEKLFF
>TRBV2|TRBJ1-5
CASSERAAGRQPQHF
>TRBV11-3|TRBJ2-7
CASSFGGDRNEQYF
>TRBV5-1|TRBJ2-3
CASSSVFPTWGDTQYF
>TRBV7-9|TRBJ2-2
CALDRVTGELFF
>TRBV6-1|TRBJ2-1
CASSRQAGNEQFF
>TRBV4-3|TRBJ2-7
CASAVATGPF
>TRBV9|TRBJ1-1
CASSVGVGIEAFF